The present T cell receptor beta chain was sequenced within a study of cytomegalovirus exposure and HLA in healthy donors. The PCR ran on 60 Vbeta and 13 Jbeta primers. Clones were sequenced by immunoSEQ multiplex PCR, and TCRdb holds only the in-frame ones, with some missing. The sample includes roughly 150,000 clones, approximately 80% of them seen just once. The germline CDR1 and CDR2 sequences are LGHNA and YNFKEQ. CDR3 length: 14 amino acids. V was clipped by 0 bases and J by 4 bases, with 7 bases between them. V is TRBV4-2 and J is TRBJ1-3; unclear D gene. Sequencing was done on a sample of PBMCs. This sequence was found in a woman aged 40 to 50 in good health and CMV-seronegative. CDR3 region: CASSQDSRGNTIYF. The DNA of the CDR3 is TGTGCCAGCAGCCAAGATAGCCGGGGAAACACCATATATTTT.